Listed here are 3 T cell receptor beta chains from one sample, sequenced in a study of T cells in localized non-small cell lung cancer (dated by TCRdb to the early 2020s). Receptor amplification or capture employed the immunoSEQ multiplex PCR assay. TCRdb's version of the immuneACCESS table is confined to in-frame rearrangements and falls short of the full clone set. An unresolved V gene accounts for under half of the shortfall where checked; the remainder is of unknown origin. Present in this sample are about 45,000 clones, approximately 80% of which were seen just once. The ten top clones hold over 15% of the sample. The specimen comprised peripheral blood mononuclear cells, sampled before any cancer treatment. These receptors were taken from a man aged 40-75 years with stage III lung adenocarcinoma.

V and J are TRBV7-8 and TRBJ2-5; TRBD1 agrees at 9 bases. The CDR3 runs to 18 residues. The germline CDR1 and CDR2 sequences are SGHVS and FQNEAQ. The J segment lost 5 bases and the V segment lost 5 bases, leaving 18 bases of the junction unmatched. CDR3 nucleotides: TGTGCCAGCAGCCAAAAGAGATACCCGGGACAGGGAGAGGAGACCCAGTACTTC. Residues: CASSQKRYPGQGEETQYF.

This chain connects TRBV5-4 to TRBJ2-1; 11 nucleotides align to TRBD2. The junction had 11 bases not matched to a gene; V was cut back by 0 bases and J by 9 bases. The CDR3 loop spans 17 amino acids. CDR1 SGHNT and CDR2 YYREEE come from the germline V gene (reference sequence). CDR3 residues: CASSLGSHTSGGFEQFF. Here the CDR3 DNA reads TGTGCCAGCAGCTTGGGATCTCATACTAGCGGGGGATTTGAGCAGTTCTTC.

The table lists this clone with a few counts. The genes are TRBV9 and TRBJ1-1; TRBD1 matches 8 bases. V lost 4 bases, J lost 6 bases, and 11 bases stayed unmatched. The CDR3 spans 15 residues. Per germline, CDR1 SGDLS and CDR2 YYNGEE. Written as DNA, the CDR3 is TGTGCCAGCAGCATACGGACAGGGAACAACCCTGAAGCTTTCTTT. It codes for CASSIRTGNNPEAFF.